One and the same sample provided the 5 T cell receptor beta chains below, sequenced in a study of blood T cell repertoires in COVID-19. Assay: immunoSEQ multiplex PCR; the TCRdb copy retains only in-frame clones and omits some. This sample has approximately 15,000 clones, with about 83% found just once. The specimen sequenced was peripheral blood. All receptors come from a human donor with active COVID-19. The donor label of this sample is uncertain.

The chain uses TRBV2 and TRBJ1-1, with a tentative D call TRBD1 (6 bases). V lost 8 bases and J lost 6, with 16 bases in between. CDR1 is SNHLY and CDR2 is FYNNEI in the germline V gene. This CDR3 spans 13 amino acids. CDR3 bases: TGTGCCAGCGCTCCCACAGGGCCTTCTGAAGCTTTCTTT. Protein product: CASAPTGPSEAFF. Filled out from reference TRBV2 and TRBJ1-1, the complete variable domain reads EPEVTQTPSHQVTQMGQEVILRCVPISNHLYFYWYRQILGQKVEFLVSFYNNEISEKSEIFDDQFSVERPDGSNFTLKIRSTKLEDSAMYFCASAPTGPSEAFFGQGTRLTVV.

This clone was counted once. CDR3 in amino acids: CASSINREAGYTF. Written as DNA, the CDR3 is TGTGCCAGTAGTATAAACAGGGAAGCTGGCTACACCTTC. This chain links TRBV19 with TRBJ1-2; D may be TRBD1 (6 bases). V dropped 2 bases and J dropped 7 bases, with 11 bases sitting between them. The germline gives CDR1 LNHDA, CDR2 SQIVND (reference sequence). The CDR3 spans 13 residues.

This chain connects TRBV5-4 to TRBJ2-2; D might be TRBD1 (5 bases). Trimming cost V 2 bases and J 1 base, with 9 bases left between them. CDR1 SGHNT and CDR2 YYREEE come from the germline V gene (reference sequence). The CDR3 sequence is 15 residues long. In DNA, the CDR3 is TGTGCCAGCAGCTTCGGGCAGGGGAACACCGGGGAGCTGTTTTTT. Its translation: CASSFGQGNTGELFF.

The rearrangement joins TRBV29-1 to TRBJ2-7; 8 bases match TRBD1. Losses at the gene ends were 6 bases for V and 2 bases for J; bases not matched to a gene: 9. This CDR3 comprises 14 residues. Per germline, CDR1 SQVTM and CDR2 ANQGSEA. CDR3 sequence (DNA): TGCAGCGTCTCCGACAGGGGAATAACCTACGAGCAGTACTTC. Translating gives CSVSDRGITYEQYF.

V and J are TRBV29-1 and TRBJ2-7; the D gene is possibly TRBD1 (6 bases). The CDR3 extends over 13 amino acids. The germline V gene encodes CDR1 SQVTM and CDR2 ANQGSEA. V was shortened by 0 bases and J by 6 bases, with 12 bases between the two germline ends. The CDR3 region is CSVEDRMGAEQYF. The DNA for the CDR3 is TGCAGCGTTGAAGATCGTATGGGGGCCGAGCAGTACTTC.